The source of this T cell receptor (beta chain) is a study of blood T cell repertoires in COVID-19. Under the authors' procedure: Amplification of reference gene primers provided the estimated nucleated cell counts. Method: immunoSEQ multiplex PCR; TCRdb's copy keeps in-frame clones and lacks some. V, J and clone size are taken as reported in that table, and D and trimming were inferred from the DNA itself. The sample records about 27,000 clones, about 84% being singletons. The sequencing sample was made of peripheral blood. This receptor was taken from a woman older than 75 with acute or convalescent COVID-19.

The CDR3 DNA sequence: TGTGCCAGCAGCCGTCGGGTCCTAGCCTTTTACAATGAGCAGTTCTTC. It yields the protein CASSRRVLAFYNEQFF. The chain recombines TRBV6-2 or TRBV6-3 with TRBJ2-1; maybe TRBD2 (5 bases). Trimming pared 6 bases from V and 4 bases from J, leaving 19 bases between. Germline CDR1 is MNHEY and CDR2 is SVGEGT. The CDR3 contains 16 residues.